The 28 T cell receptor beta chains below all came from one sample that was sequenced in a study of shared clonotypes between healthy human individuals. The repertoire was sequenced with immunoSEQ multiplex PCR; TCRdb's copy has only in-frame clones and lacks some. The table lists about 1.5 million clones, 95% to 99% of them singletons, with around 0.47% in the top ten. The sequenced sample consisted of naive CD4+ T cells sorted from blood. Described subset: CD45RA+ positively selected. The receptors stem from a young man in good health.

The chain combines TRBV7-2 with TRBJ2-7; the match to TRBD1 covers 7 bases. Trimming took 1 base from V and 4 from J; bases not matched to a gene: 13. The CDR3 totals 17 residues. The V gene's germline CDR1 is SGHTA and CDR2 FQGNSA. Here the CDR3 reads CASSLVPTPGGQYEQYF. The DNA of the CDR3 is TGTGCCAGCAGCTTAGTACCCACCCCAGGGGGACAATACGAGCAGTACTTC.

The V and J genes are TRBV6-6 and TRBJ2-7; D unclear. The CDR3 totals 14 residues. Germline loops: CDR1 MNHNY, CDR2 SVGAGI (reference sequence). The ends were cut back, 0 bases at V and 4 bases at J, with 10 bases in the middle. The CDR3 here is CASSYSQLGYEQYF. CDR3 DNA sequence: TGTGCCAGCAGTTACTCGCAGCTCGGGTACGAGCAGTACTTC.

This clone appeared once. V is TRBV11-3 and J is TRBJ2-3; D gene uncertain. The CDR3 is 12 amino acids. V lost 5 bases and J 4 bases, leaving 7 bases between the germline ends. CDR1 and CDR2 (germline): SGHNT, YENEEA. The CDR3 loop is CASSRGSDTQYF. The CDR3 DNA sequence: TGTGCCAGCAGCCGTGGTTCAGATACGCAGTATTTT.

The chain carries TRBV7-9 and TRBJ2-1; tentative D call: TRBD2 (6 bases). With 5 bases removed from V and 6 bases from J, the gap between germline ends came to 11 bases. In germline, CDR1 is SEHNR, CDR2 FQNEAQ (reference sequence). This CDR3 is built from 13 residues. The CDR3 here is CASSPGLTNEQFF. CDR3 sequence (DNA): TGTGCCAGCAGCCCTGGACTAACCAATGAGCAGTTCTTC.

The chain uses TRBV6-7 and TRBJ2-1; D uncertain. TRBV6-7 is designated an ORF whose function remains uncertain. The length of the CDR3 is 12 residues. Trimming removed 1 base at V and 12 bases at J, with 10 bases between. As DNA, the CDR3 is TGTGCCAGCAGTTACTGTTTCTGGGGGCAGTTCTTC. Translating it yields CASSYCFWGQFF.

The chain uses TRBV27 and TRBJ2-2; 7 nucleotides align to TRBD2. Germline V gene data show CDR1 as MNHEY and CDR2 as SMNVEV (reference sequence). This CDR3 is built from 18 residues. Trimming removed 5 bases from V and 0 bases from J; junction bases left unmatched: 12. The CDR3: CASSRRGREAANTGELFF. CDR3 sequence (DNA): TGTGCCAGCAGTCGTCGGGGGAGGGAAGCGGCGAACACCGGGGAGCTGTTTTTT.

The rearrangement joins TRBV11-1 to TRBJ2-1; 14 bases line up with TRBD2. The CDR3 runs 17 residues. In germline, CDR1 is SGHAT, CDR2 FQDESV (reference sequence). The V and J ends lost 6 bases and 1 base, in that order; junction bases with no gene match: 5. The DNA for the CDR3 is TGTGCCAGCAGAAGGACTAGCGGGAGGAGGTCCTACAATGAGCAGTTCTTC. This sequence encodes CASRRTSGRRSYNEQFF.

The V gene is TRBV4-2, the J gene TRBJ2-5, with D tentatively TRBD2 (7 bases). The germline V gene encodes CDR1 LGHNA and CDR2 YNFKEQ. CDR3 length: 15 amino acids. V lost 0 bases and J 4 bases, leaving 12 bases between the germline ends. The CDR3 DNA sequence: TGTGCCAGCAGCCAAGACGGGGGGCGAGTAGAGACCCAGTACTTC. Translating it yields CASSQDGGRVETQYF.

The rearrangement links TRBV25-1 to TRBJ2-3; a possible D gene is TRBD2 (6 bases). The CDR3 loop spans 14 amino acids. The V gene lost 2 bases and the J gene lost 11 bases, with 17 bases spanning the gap. Germline CDR1 MGHDK, CDR2 SYGVNS. CDR3 loop: CASSEPGASPKQYF. The DNA of the CDR3 is TGTGCCAGCAGTGAACCGGGAGCCAGCCCCAAGCAGTATTTT. Together with reference TRBV25-1 and TRBJ2-3, the CDR3 gives the full variable domain: EADIYQTPRYLVIGTGKKITLECSQTMGHDKMYWYQQDPGMELHLIHYSYGVNSTEKGDLSSESTVSRIRTEHFPLTLESARPSHTSQYLCASSEPGASPKQYFGPGTRLTVL.

To note about this clone: Other DNA sequences of this sample code for an identical CDR3. The CDR3 reads CASSLEGPNQPQHF. The CDR3, as DNA: TGCGCCAGCAGCTTGGAGGGGCCTAATCAGCCCCAGCATTTT. The V gene is TRBV5-1, the J gene TRBJ1-5, with D maybe TRBD1 (5 bases). Trimming took 0 bases from V and 4 from J, leaving 8 bases between them. The length of the CDR3 is 14 residues. CDR1 and CDR2 (germline): SGHRS, YFSETQ. Variable domain in full (rest from reference TRBV5-1 and TRBJ1-5): KAGVTQTPRYLIKTRGQQVTLSCSPISGHRSVSWYQQTPGQGLQFLFEYFSETQRNKGNFPGRFSGRQFSNSRSEMNVSTLELGDSALYLCASSLEGPNQPQHFGDGTRLSIL.

This clone was found once. The CDR3 loop is CASSLGREANTDTQYF. For the CDR3, the DNA is TGTGCCAGCAGCTTGGGGCGGGAGGCCAACACAGATACGCAGTATTTT. The chain joins TRBV7-3 to TRBJ2-3; 8 nucleotides agree with TRBD2. Germline V gives CDR1 SGHTA, CDR2 FQGTGA. The CDR3 length is 16 residues. With V trimmed by 3 bases and J by 2 bases, 7 bases remained unmatched. Based on the CDR3 plus reference TRBV7-3 and TRBJ2-3, the full variable domain is GAGVSQTPSNKVTEKGKYVELRCDPISGHTALYWYRQSLGQGPEFLIYFQGTGAADDSGLPNDRFFAVRPEGSVSTLKIQRTERGDSAVYLCASSLGREANTDTQYFGPGTRLTVL.

The V call is TRBV7-9, the J call TRBJ2-3; 11 bases map to TRBD2. Germline V gene lookup returns CDR1 SEHNR and CDR2 FQNEAQ (reference sequence). CDR3 length: 17 amino acids. Germline trimming cut 3 bases from V and 0 bases from J; bases unmatched to any gene: 5. CDR3 bases: TGTGCCAGCAGCTTTTCCGGGACTAGCGGAAGCACAGATACGCAGTATTTT. This gives the protein CASSFSGTSGSTDTQYF.

This chain links TRBV5-1 with TRBJ2-1; D may be TRBD1 (6 bases). Germline-derived CDR1 and CDR2 are SGHRS and YFSETQ. V dropped 0 bases and J dropped 8 bases, with 15 bases sitting between them. This CDR3 contains 15 residues. The CDR3 spells CASSLAPSGADEQFF. In DNA form, the CDR3 reads TGCGCCAGCAGCTTGGCGCCCTCAGGGGCGGATGAGCAGTTCTTC.

This chain connects TRBV5-4 to TRBJ2-7, with unresolved D. V lost 2 bases to trimming and J lost 3 bases, with 9 bases between them. The CDR3 has 13 residues. The germline V gene encodes CDR1 SGHNT and CDR2 YYREEE (reference sequence). CDR3 residues: CASSFPPDYEQYF. As DNA, the CDR3 is TGTGCCAGCAGCTTTCCCCCAGACTACGAGCAGTACTTC.

The V call is TRBV19, the J call TRBJ2-6; D unclear. V lost 4 bases to trimming and J lost 2 bases, with 0 bases between them. Per germline, CDR1 LNHDA and CDR2 SQIVND (reference sequence). This CDR3 is built from 12 residues. This CDR3 reads CASSTGANVLTF. The CDR3, as DNA: TGTGCCAGTAGTACTGGGGCCAACGTCCTGACTTTC.

The rearrangement links TRBV9 to TRBJ2-1; D remains unclear. This CDR3 has 13 residues. CDR1 and CDR2 (germline): SGDLS, YYNGEE. V was shortened by 4 bases and J by 8 bases, with 13 bases between the two germline ends. CDR3 sequence reads: CASSLLDRDEQFF. CDR3 nucleotide sequence: TGTGCCAGCAGCCTCCTGGACCGGGATGAGCAGTTCTTC. The complete variable domain, with remaining parts taken from reference TRBV9 and TRBJ2-1, reads DSGVTQTPKHLITATGQRVTLRCSPRSGDLSVYWYQQSLDQGLQFLIQYYNGEERAKGNILERFSAQQFPDLHSELNLSSLELGDSALYFCASSLLDRDEQFFGPGTRLTVL.

This sequence joins TRBV10-1 and TRBJ1-1, with TRBD1 matching over 10 bases. CDR1 WNHNN and CDR2 SYGVQD come from the germline V gene (reference sequence). The CDR3 extends over 14 amino acids. Trimming at V came to 6 bases and at J to 4 bases, leaving 5 bases not matched to a gene. As DNA, the CDR3 is TGCGCCAGCAGCTTAGACAGGGGGCTCACTGAAGCTTTCTTT. This translates into CASSLDRGLTEAFF.

V and J are TRBV5-1 and TRBJ2-7; unclear D gene. V dropped 0 bases and J dropped 3 bases, with 10 bases sitting between them. This CDR3 is built from 14 residues. Germline V lookup: CDR1 SGHRS, CDR2 YFSETQ. DNA for the CDR3: TGCGCCAGCAGCTTGGACCAGGTTAGCTACGAGCAGTACTTC. It specifies CASSLDQVSYEQYF. Full variable domain (rest looked up from reference TRBV5-1 and TRBJ2-7): KAGVTQTPRYLIKTRGQQVTLSCSPISGHRSVSWYQQTPGQGLQFLFEYFSETQRNKGNFPGRFSGRQFSNSRSEMNVSTLELGDSALYLCASSLDQVSYEQYFGPGTRLTVT.

This clone is a singleton in its sample. This sample includes further DNA sequences coding for the same CDR3. The chain carries TRBV7-3 and TRBJ2-1, with D possibly TRBD2 on 6 matching bases. Trimming removed 5 bases at V and 3 bases at J, with 8 bases between. The CDR3 sequence is 13 residues long. The germline CDR1 and CDR2 sequences are SGHTA and FQGTGA. The CDR3 coding sequence is TGTGCCAGCAGCCAGACTAGCTACAATGAGCAGTTCTTC. This codes for CASSQTSYNEQFF.

The chain links TRBV7-6 to TRBJ2-5; perhaps TRBD2 as D (5 bases). This CDR3 region has 14 residues. Germline CDR1 is SGHVS and CDR2 is FNYEAQ. Trimming cost V 5 bases and J 7 bases, with 17 bases left between them. The CDR3 DNA is TGTGCCAGCAGCCCTGGGCTGGGAGTCGCGACCCAGTACTTC. Protein product: CASSPGLGVATQYF. The full variable domain, with the rest looked up from reference TRBV7-6 and TRBJ2-5, is GAGVSQSPRYKVTKRGQDVALRCDPISGHVSLYWYRQALGQGPEFLTYFNYEAQQDKSGLPNDRFSAERPEGSISTLTIQRTEQRDSAMYRCASSPGLGVATQYFGPGTRLLVL.

The rearrangement links TRBV9 to TRBJ2-7, with D possibly being TRBD2 (5 bases). This CDR3 contains 15 residues. Trimming left V 4 bases short and J 0 bases short, with 14 bases between. Germline values: CDR1 SGDLS, CDR2 YYNGEE. In nucleotides, the CDR3 is TGTGCCAGCAGCCGGGAAGGGCAAAGCTCCTACGAGCAGTACTTC. Amino acid sequence: CASSREGQSSYEQYF. Drawing the rest from reference TRBV9 and TRBJ2-7, the complete variable domain is DSGVTQTPKHLITATGQRVTLRCSPRSGDLSVYWYQQSLDQGLQFLIQYYNGEERAKGNILERFSAQQFPDLHSELNLSSLELGDSALYFCASSREGQSSYEQYFGPGTRLTVT.

V is TRBV10-3 and J is TRBJ2-5; TRBD1 aligns across 10 bases. CDR1 and CDR2 (germline): ENHRY, SYGVKD. The CDR3 is made up of 15 amino acids. With V trimmed by 5 bases and J by 5 bases, 8 bases remained unmatched. CDR3 loop: CAISPGQGTRETQYF. CDR3 sequence (DNA): TGTGCCATCAGTCCGGGACAGGGGACCAGGGAGACCCAGTACTTC.

In its sample, this clone was seen once. The CDR3 DNA follows: TGTGCCAGCAGCGTAACGTGGGATCGGACCTACGAGCAGTACTTC. Translated, it gives CASSVTWDRTYEQYF. The chain uses TRBV9 and TRBJ2-7; no reliable D call. CDR3 length: 15 residues. Germline assignment: CDR1 SGDLS and CDR2 YYNGEE. Trimming took 1 base from V and 2 from J, leaving 13 bases between them.

V gene TRBV18 combines with J gene TRBJ2-3, with D uncertain. CDR3 length equals 13 residues. CDR1 is KGHSH and CDR2 is LQKENI in the germline V gene. V lost 4 bases to trimming and J lost 6 bases, with 11 bases between them. The CDR3 loop reads CASSLSATDTQYF. The CDR3 DNA reads TGTGCCAGCTCACTTTCGGCGACTGATACGCAGTATTTT.

CDR3 residues: CASSPPGLADYSYEQYF. The CDR3 DNA sequence: TGTGCCAGCTCCCCCCCGGGACTAGCGGATTACTCCTACGAGCAGTACTTC. The rearrangement uses TRBV18 and TRBJ2-7, with 11 bases aligning to TRBD2. From germline, CDR1 is KGHSH and CDR2 LQKENI. This CDR3 comprises 17 residues. V lost 6 bases, J lost 0 bases, and 10 bases stayed unmatched.

The chain combines TRBV15 with TRBJ2-5; D is uncertain. This CDR3 comprises 13 residues. The V gene's germline CDR1 is LNHNV and CDR2 YYDKDF (reference sequence). V was trimmed by 4 bases and J by 4 bases, leaving 10 bases between them. The CDR3 reads CATSIGLTETQYF. The DNA for the CDR3 is TGTGCCACCAGCATCGGGTTGACAGAGACCCAGTACTTC.

The gene calls are TRBV2 and TRBJ2-7; TRBD2 is a possible D gene (6 bases). The germline V and J ends were trimmed by 6 bases and 3 bases, with 15 bases remaining between them. CDR1 and CDR2 (germline): SNHLY, FYNNEI. The CDR3 covers 14 residues. CDR3 residues: CASRASHGGYEQYF. The CDR3, as DNA: TGTGCCAGCAGAGCCTCACACGGGGGCTACGAGCAGTACTTC.

The chain has TRBV28 and TRBJ1-1; D uncertain. Germline values: CDR1 MDHEN, CDR2 SYDVKM. Trimming removed 5 bases from V and 5 bases from J, with 12 bases in between. The CDR3 has 13 amino acids. Here the CDR3 reads CASSVPSGTEAFF. The CDR3 bases are TGTGCCAGCAGTGTACCCTCCGGGACTGAAGCTTTCTTT.